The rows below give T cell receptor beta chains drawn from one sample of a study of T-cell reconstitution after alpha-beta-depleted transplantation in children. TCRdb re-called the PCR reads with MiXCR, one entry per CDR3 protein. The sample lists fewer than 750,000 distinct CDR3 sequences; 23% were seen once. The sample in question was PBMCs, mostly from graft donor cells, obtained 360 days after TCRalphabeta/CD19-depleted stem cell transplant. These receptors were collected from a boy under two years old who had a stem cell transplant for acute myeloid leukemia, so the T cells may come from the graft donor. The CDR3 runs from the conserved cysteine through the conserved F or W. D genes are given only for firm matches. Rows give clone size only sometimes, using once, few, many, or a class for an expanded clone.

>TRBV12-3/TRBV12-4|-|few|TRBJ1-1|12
CASSGQITEAFF
TGTGCCAGCAGTGGACAGATCACTGAAGCTTTCTTT
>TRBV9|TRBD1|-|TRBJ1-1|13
CASSHRGYTEAFF
TGTGCCAGCAGTCACAGGGGGTACACTGAAGCTTTCTTT
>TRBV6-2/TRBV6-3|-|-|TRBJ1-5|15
CASSYFGGNRQPQHF
TGTGCCAGCAGTTACTTTGGGGGGAATCGTCAGCCCCAGCATTTT
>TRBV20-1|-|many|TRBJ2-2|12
CSASKRTGELFF
TGCAGTGCTAGCAAGAGGACCGGGGAGCTGTTTTTT
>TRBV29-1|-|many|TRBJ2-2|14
CSVPPDSNTGELFF
TGCAGCGTACCACCCGATTCGAACACCGGGGAGCTGTTTTTT
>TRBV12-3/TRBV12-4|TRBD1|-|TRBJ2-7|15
CASSAGTGGAYEQYF
TGTGCCAGCAGTGCGGGGACAGGGGGCGCCTACGAGCAGTACTTC
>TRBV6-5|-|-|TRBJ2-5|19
CASSYVAPLGGAEVETQYF
TGTGCCAGCAGTTACGTCGCGCCACTCGGAGGAGCGGAAGTAGAGACCCAGTACTTC
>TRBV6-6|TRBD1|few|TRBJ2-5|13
CAIGTGTQETQYF
TGTGCCATCGGGACAGGGACACAAGAGACCCAGTACTTC
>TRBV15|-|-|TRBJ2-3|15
CATSRDDPLLDTQYF
TGTGCCACCAGCAGAGATGACCCGCTTCTTGATACGCAGTATTTT
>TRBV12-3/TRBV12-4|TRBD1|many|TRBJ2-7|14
CASSFDRVAYEQYF
TGTGCCAGCAGTTTCGACAGGGTGGCCTACGAGCAGTACTTC
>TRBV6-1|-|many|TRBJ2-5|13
CASRPGVLETQYF
TGTGCCAGTCGACCCGGGGTCCTAGAGACCCAGTACTTC
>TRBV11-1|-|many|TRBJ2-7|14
CASSLWGFSYEQYF
TGTGCCAGCAGCTTGTGGGGCTTCTCCTACGAGCAGTACTTC
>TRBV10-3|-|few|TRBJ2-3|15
CAISSGASSTDTQYF
TGTGCCATCAGTTCGGGGGCTTCCAGCACAGATACGCAGTATTTT
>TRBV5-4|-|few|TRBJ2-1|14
CASSGGPSYNEQFF
TGTGCCAGCAGCGGCGGACCATCCTACAATGAGCAGTTCTTC
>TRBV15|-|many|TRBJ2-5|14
CATSVEEREETQYF
TGTGCCACCAGCGTGGAGGAAAGGGAAGAGACCCAGTACTTC
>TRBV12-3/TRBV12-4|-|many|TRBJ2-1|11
CASSLVWEQFF
TGTGCCAGCAGTTTAGTCTGGGAGCAGTTCTTC
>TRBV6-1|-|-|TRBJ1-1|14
CASSPTEMNTEAFF
TGTGCCAGCAGCCCGACAGAGATGAACACTGAAGCTTTCTTT
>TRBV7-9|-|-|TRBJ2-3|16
CASSGLVYSSTDTQYF
TGTGCCAGCAGCGGATTGGTCTATTCTAGCACAGATACGCAGTATTTT
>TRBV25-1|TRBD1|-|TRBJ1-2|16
CASSESSLRTGSGYTF
TGTGCCAGCAGTGAATCCTCTCTCCGGACAGGGAGTGGCTACACCTTC
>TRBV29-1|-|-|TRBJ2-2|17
CSVRRRVNGMVSGELFF
TGCAGCGTTCGGCGGAGGGTCAACGGAATGGTGTCCGGGGAGCTGTTTTTT
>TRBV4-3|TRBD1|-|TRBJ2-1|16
CASSQDQMGTGGRQFF
TGCGCCAGCAGCCAAGATCAAATGGGGACAGGGGGACGGCAGTTCTTC
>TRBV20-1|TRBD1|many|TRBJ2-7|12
CSATGTAYEQYF
TGCAGTGCAACCGGGACAGCCTACGAGCAGTACTTC